Sequencing of this T cell receptor beta chain was carried out in a study of blood T cell repertoires in COVID-19. Study-level information: The cDNA or gDNA used as material had been derived from T cells, B-cell-depleted T cells, or PBMCs.

The CDR3 loop spans 16 amino acids. With V trimmed by 5 bases and J by 10 bases, 12 bases remained unmatched. Germline V gene lookup returns CDR1 SGHAT and CDR2 FQNNGV. Authors' analysis steps: Amplification of reference gene primers provided the estimated nucleated cell counts. The repertoire was sequenced with immunoSEQ multiplex PCR; TCRdb's copy has only in-frame clones and lacks some. V and J calls and clone size come straight from that table; D and trimming were deduced from the DNA. The table has 450,000 or so clones, around nine tenths seen once. Those enrolled in Seattle joined during active infection and were followed longitudinally afterward.

The chain recombines TRBV11-2 with TRBJ1-6; 9 nucleotides align to TRBD1. Sequenced sample: peripheral blood. This receptor was identified in a man between 18 and 29 years old with COVID-19, enrolled during active disease. The chain's CDR3 is CASSDYRQGVLSPLHF. CDR3 DNA sequence: TGTGCCAGCAGCGACTACCGACAGGGGGTTTTGTCACCCCTCCACTTT.